The text below deals with one TCR beta chain. There is no known antigen for this receptor. Nothing much larger sits one base from this clone, and base qualities are not available. This specimen's time point label, interpreted: baseline before first vaccination. Vaccinee samples were obtained from the UK trials COV001 and COV002, which included a single-blind randomized controlled phase 2/3 trial of AZD1222 (ChAdOx1 nCoV-19) in healthy adults. For TCRbeta chain sequencing, PBMC samples were collected from trial participants at day 0 and at day 28 after the second dose. This specimen belongs to a study of T cell responses to AZD1222 COVID-19 vaccine (dated by TCRdb to the early 2020s). A note on the overall study: AZD1222 recipients given second doses at about 4 weeks or at about 12 weeks were pooled, since spike-specific TCR depth and breadth were not found to differ between the two schedules. Trial participants were enrolled by age into subgroups of 18-55, 56-69 and 70-plus years, and 148, 28 and 57 TCR-sequenced participants, respectively, were included in these subgroups. A total of roughly 240 trial participants underwent TCR sequencing, of whom some 210 received two doses of AZD1222 and some 26 received two doses of the MenACWY control vaccine. What the work shows at the level of the full study, not this receptor alone: Reportedly, almost half of the unique spike-specific TCRs recognized epitopes lying outside the regions that are mutated in the B.1.351 and B.1.1.7 variants. After two AZD1222 doses, both the breadth and the depth of spike-specific TCRs were significantly higher than at day 0 and than in MenACWY recipients. The whole spike protein was spanned by vaccine-associated CD4 TCRs, and dominant responses were seen in regions 160-218 and 743-854. Because no day 14 peak-response samples were available, the repertoires could be characterized only after the peak T cell response. The 56-69-year group was small, and its depth increase did not reach significance, likely because of low power. Participants were mostly white British, with more females than males. The authors suggested clonal diversity may have been underestimated. Conclusions about previously exposed vaccinees are limited because only a handful of AZD1222 recipients were SARS-CoV-2 seropositive at baseline.

The junction carries 8 bases between V and J, which are trimmed by 0 bases and 3 bases respectively. The CDR3 has 14 amino acids, counting the end cysteine and phenylalanine. Only the CDR3 part of the read is kept: 42 bases, read in frame from the first base. The germline V gene specifies ENHRY as CDR1 and SYGVKD as CDR2. The CDR3 regions of human TCRbeta chains were subjected to immunosequencing. The authors' analysis ran thus. TCRs in the repertoires were matched against a reference library of SARS-CoV-2-specific TCRs that had been generated with the MIRA antigen-specificity platform. Breadth was defined as the fraction of unique TCRs that were SARS-CoV-2-associated. Depth was defined as the fraction of total T cells that were SARS-CoV-2-associated. Using the MIRA data, each spike-specific TCR was mapped to the spike region that the TCR reacts to and placed in a CD4 or CD8 class. Log10-transformed breadth and depth values were compared by one-way ANOVA with Sidak's multiple comparisons tests. TCRdb limited this immuneACCESS table to in-frame rearrangements with V and J called. A share of clones is missing; checked studies link under half to unresolved V genes, and the rest is unexplained. From that table come the V and J calls and clone size; the DNA was used to work out D and trimming. The table for this sample lists approximately 60,000 clones; around 84% of them were counted only once. The ten largest make up 15% to 25% of the sample.

The source material was peripheral blood, sampled on day 0 of AZD1222 vaccination. The TCR comes from an adult in good health. The sequence is built from TRBV10-3 and TRBJ1-1; TRBD1 is a weak D gene call, 6 bases matching. The CDR3 region reads CAISESAGDTEAFF. The DNA sequence reads TGTGCCATCAGTGAGTCCGCAGGGGACACTGAAGCTTTCTTT.